The 10 T cell receptor beta chains below were found in one sample sequenced in a study of early T cells in non-severe SARS-CoV-2 infection (dated by TCRdb to the early 2020s). Preparation of the library involved 5' RACE. The sequencer was a NextSeq 500. In-frame beta chains were kept once TCRdb had trimmed the public reads at Q25 with fastp and called clones with MiXCR. Entries are consolidated by CDR3 protein sequence, retaining the most common genes and DNA. This sample has tens of thousands of distinct CDR3 sequences in its table, and approximately 6.1% of those were observed once. Roughly 4.4% of the sample is in the top ten clones. The sample taken for sequencing was whole blood. The receptors stem from an adult who was a healthcare worker with PCR-confirmed SARS-CoV-2 infection or an uninfected control (not recorded which).

There are many counts of this clonotype. This chain connects TRBV3-1 to TRBJ2-2; D is undetermined. Trimming took 1 base from V and 6 from J, leaving 6 bases between them. Germline V CDR1 and CDR2: LGHDT, YNNKEL (reference sequence). The CDR3 covers 13 residues. The CDR3 spells CASSQGSAGELFF. The CDR3 DNA reads as TGTGCCAGCAGCCAAGGGAGCGCCGGGGAGCTGTTTTTT.

This clonotype came up many times. CDR3 in amino acids: CASSSRQINNEQFF. The CDR3 DNA reads TGTGCCAGCAGCTCCCGGCAAATAAACAATGAGCAGTTCTTC. The rearrangement joins TRBV7-9 to TRBJ2-1, with D uncertain. This CDR3 has 14 amino acids. The germline gives CDR1 SEHNR, CDR2 FQNEAQ (reference sequence). V was pared by 4 bases and J by 5 bases, with 12 bases between.

This clonotype is medium-sized (0.01 to 0.1%) by share. This chain connects TRBV3-1 to TRBJ2-7; perhaps TRBD1 as D (5 bases). This CDR3 is built from 15 residues. Per the germline V gene, CDR1 is LGHDT and CDR2 is YNNKEL (reference sequence). V lost 4 bases and J lost 5, with 18 bases in between. CDR3 loop: CASSPRYPGQDEQYF. The CDR3 DNA sequence: TGTGCCAGCAGCCCTCGATACCCCGGACAAGACGAGCAGTACTTC.

The sample holds many counts of this clonotype. The chain carries TRBV24-1 and TRBJ2-2; TRBD2 matches at 12 bases. V shed 7 bases and J 3 bases; nucleotides not matched to a gene: 2. Per germline, CDR1 KGHDR and CDR2 SFDVKD. This CDR3 spans 15 amino acids. The chain's CDR3 is CATRPSGRDTGELFF. The CDR3 region has the DNA TGTGCCACCAGGCCTAGCGGGAGGGACACCGGGGAGCTGTTTTTT.

The chain is built from TRBV7-3 and TRBJ1-1; 7 bases match TRBD1. The J segment lost 8 bases and the V segment lost 5 bases, leaving 8 bases of the junction unmatched. CDR1 and CDR2 (germline): SGHTA, FQGTGA. The CDR3 sequence is 13 residues long. The CDR3 region has the DNA TGTGCCAGCAGCACAGGGACAGTAGGAGAAGCTTTCTTT. Encoded protein: CASSTGTVGEAFF.

This clonotype was seen many times. The gene calls are TRBV5-5 and TRBJ2-5, with TRBD2 matching over 11 bases. V shed 3 bases, J shed 2 bases, and the junction held 6 bases outside the gene matches. Germline V gene sequence: CDR1 SGHKS, CDR2 YYEKEE (reference sequence). The CDR3 is made up of 16 amino acids. The CDR3 DNA sequence: TGTGCCAGCAGCTCCGTAGCGGGAGGGGTTCAAGAGACCCAGTACTTC. Translating it yields CASSSVAGGVQETQYF.

This clonotype was observed at least ten times. The chain has TRBV20-1 and TRBJ2-7; D might be TRBD2 (6 bases). This CDR3 is built from 14 residues. Germline CDR1 DFQATT, CDR2 SNEGSKA (reference sequence). V shed 5 bases and J shed 5 bases, with 19 bases lying between them. DNA for the CDR3: TGCAGTGCTGGTAGAGATGGAGGGCAAAACGAGCAGTACTTC. Its protein product is CSAGRDGGQNEQYF.

This clonotype has only a few counts. V is TRBV6-5 and J is TRBJ2-3; D may be TRBD1 (5 bases). The germline V gene encodes CDR1 MNHEY and CDR2 SVGAGI. V was pared by 6 bases and J by 2 bases, with 9 bases between. This CDR3 is 13 amino acids long. The CDR3 protein is CASRETATDTQYF. CDR3 sequence (DNA): TGTGCCAGCAGGGAGACAGCCACAGATACGCAGTATTTT.

This clonotype was observed at least ten times. This rearrangement joins TRBV7-2 to TRBJ2-7; 8 positions agree with TRBD2. The CDR3 runs 14 residues. The ends lost 5 bases at V and 4 bases at J; junction bases unmatched: 7. Germline CDR1 is SGHTA and CDR2 is FQGNSA. The CDR3 spells CASSPISGSYEQYF. The CDR3 DNA is TGTGCCAGCAGCCCCATCAGCGGGAGTTACGAGCAGTACTTC. Looking up the rest from reference TRBV7-2 and TRBJ2-7 gives the full variable domain: GAGVSQSPSNKVTEKGKDVELRCDPISGHTALYWYRQSLGQGLEFLIYFQGNSAPDKSGLPSDRFSAERTGGSVSTLTIQRTQQEDSAVYLCASSPISGSYEQYFGPGTRLTVT.

This clonotype has just a few counts. The rearrangement links TRBV28 to TRBJ2-4; D perhaps matches TRBD2 (6 bases). This CDR3 is built from 13 residues. The V and J ends lost 8 bases and 5 bases respectively, with 13 bases between them. The germline gives CDR1 MDHEN, CDR2 SYDVKM. The CDR3 DNA is TGTGCCAGCTGCGGGGTCGAGGAAAACATTCAGTACTTC. Translated: CASCGVEENIQYF.